These 9 T cell receptor beta chains were all obtained from the same sample, sequenced in a study of T cell changes during pregnancy in multiple sclerosis. TCRdb's copy holds only in-frame clones and misses some; the assay was immunoSEQ multiplex PCR. The sample holds tens of thousands of clones, around 92% seen once. Sequenced material: peripheral blood, taken after pregnancy. Source of these receptors: a female donor with multiple sclerosis, enrolled in a pregnancy study.

This clone was recorded once. The genes are TRBV27 and TRBJ1-5, with 7 nucleotides matching TRBD1. V trimming: 7 bases; J trimming: 1 base; junction bases outside the gene matches: 7. CDR1 is MNHEY, CDR2 SMNVEV, per germline (reference sequence). This CDR3 has 15 amino acids. CDR3 sequence: CASMPGTASNQPQHF. The DNA for the CDR3 is TGTGCCAGCATGCCCGGGACAGCCAGCAATCAGCCCCAGCATTTT.

There are a few counts of this clone. This chain links TRBV10-1 with TRBJ2-5; 10 bases fit TRBD2. CDR3 size: 15 residues. CDR1 is WNHNN, CDR2 SYGVQD, per germline (reference sequence). Trimming cost V 7 bases and J 1 base; bases outside gene matches: 6. CDR3: CASTSGTSAQETQYF. DNA of the CDR3: TGCGCCAGCACCTCCGGGACTAGCGCCCAAGAGACCCAGTACTTC.

The chain is built from TRBV5-1 and TRBJ1-1; a possible D gene is TRBD1 (5 bases). Germline assignment: CDR1 SGHRS and CDR2 YFSETQ. V lost 0 bases to trimming and J lost 1 base, with 7 bases between them. The length of the CDR3 is 14 residues. The CDR3 loop reads CASSLETGNTEAFF. CDR3 in DNA: TGCGCCAGCAGCTTGGAAACAGGGAACACTGAAGCTTTCTTT. Complete variable domain (other parts from reference TRBV5-1 and TRBJ1-1): KAGVTQTPRYLIKTRGQQVTLSCSPISGHRSVSWYQQTPGQGLQFLFEYFSETQRNKGNFPGRFSGRQFSNSRSEMNVSTLELGDSALYLCASSLETGNTEAFFGQGTRLTVV.

In nucleotides, the CDR3 is TGCGCCAGCAGCCAACTCCTAGCGGGGGGCTACAATGAGCAGTTCTTC. It codes for CASSQLLAGGYNEQFF. J is TRBJ2-1 and V is TRBV4-3; TRBD2 matches 11 bases. The CDR3 is 16 amino acids. Per the germline V gene, CDR1 is LGHNA and CDR2 is YSLEER. V gave up 2 bases and J gave up 3 bases; unmatched junction bases: 3.

The CDR3 loop is CSVEGGTSGGWDTQYF. CDR3 DNA sequence: TGCAGCGTTGAGGGGGGGACTAGCGGGGGCTGGGATACGCAGTATTTT. V gene TRBV29-1 combines with J gene TRBJ2-3; 14 bases are a match to TRBD2. The CDR3 covers 16 residues. Germline CDR1 SQVTM, CDR2 ANQGSEA. V was clipped by 3 bases and J by 6 bases; unmatched bases: 8.

The chain is built from TRBV18 and TRBJ2-3; TRBD2 agrees at 10 bases. Trimming took 6 bases from V and 0 from J; bases not matched to a gene: 12. Germline V gene lookup returns CDR1 KGHSH and CDR2 LQKENI. This CDR3 region has 18 residues. The DNA of the CDR3 is TGTGCCAGCTCTCCTCTACTCTCTAGCGGGGGTAGCACAGATACGCAGTATTTT. As protein: CASSPLLSSGGSTDTQYF.

The genes are TRBV12-5 and TRBJ2-3, with 10 bases that match TRBD1. V was clipped by 1 base and J by 4 bases; unmatched bases: 5. This CDR3 is built from 16 residues. Germline CDR1 reads LGHNT; CDR2 reads FRNRAP. CDR3 region: CASGLAGTGDADTQYF. Written as DNA, the CDR3 is TGTGCTAGTGGTTTGGCCGGGACAGGGGACGCAGATACGCAGTATTTT.

J is TRBJ2-3 and V is TRBV11-2, with D possibly TRBD2 on 6 matching bases. The germline CDR1 and CDR2 sequences are SGHAT and FQNNGV. The CDR3 covers 11 residues. V was cut by 5 bases and J by 8 bases, with 8 bases left in between. The CDR3 DNA sequence: TGTGCCAGCAGCCTGGGGGGTACGCAGTATTTT. It yields the protein CASSLGGTQYF.

The chain couples TRBV18 to TRBJ2-5; TRBD2 matches 7 bases. Per germline, CDR1 KGHSH and CDR2 LQKENI. The CDR3 has 16 residues. After removal of 6 bases from V and 5 bases from J, the junction contained 15 bases not matched to a gene. The CDR3 reads CASSRDWTREMETQYF. The DNA for the CDR3 is TGTGCCAGCTCGCGGGACTGGACTAGGGAGATGGAGACCCAGTACTTC.